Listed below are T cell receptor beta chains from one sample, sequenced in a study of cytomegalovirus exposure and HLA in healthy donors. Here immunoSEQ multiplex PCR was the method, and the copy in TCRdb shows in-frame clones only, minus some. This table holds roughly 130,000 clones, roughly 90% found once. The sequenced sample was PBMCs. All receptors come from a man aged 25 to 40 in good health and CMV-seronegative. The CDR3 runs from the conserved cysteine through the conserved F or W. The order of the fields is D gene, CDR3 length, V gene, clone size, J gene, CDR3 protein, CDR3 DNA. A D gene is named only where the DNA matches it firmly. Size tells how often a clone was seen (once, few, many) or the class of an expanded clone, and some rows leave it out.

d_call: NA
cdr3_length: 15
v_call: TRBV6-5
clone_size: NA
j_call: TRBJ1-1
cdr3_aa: CASTQAIVALTEAFF
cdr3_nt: TGTGCCAGCACCCAAGCGATTGTGGCACTCACTGAAGCTTTCTTT

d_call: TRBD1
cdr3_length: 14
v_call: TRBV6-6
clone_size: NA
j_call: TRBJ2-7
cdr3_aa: CASSYDRGHNEQYF
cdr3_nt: TGTGCCAGCAGCTACGACAGGGGGCACAACGAGCAGTACTTC

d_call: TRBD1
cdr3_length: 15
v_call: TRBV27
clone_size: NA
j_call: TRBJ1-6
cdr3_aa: CASSIRTGHNSPLHF
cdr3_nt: TGTGCCAGCAGTATACGGACAGGACATAATTCACCCCTCCACTTT

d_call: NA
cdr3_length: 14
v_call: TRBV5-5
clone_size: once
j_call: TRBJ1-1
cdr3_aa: CASSLALTNTEAFF
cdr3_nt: TGTGCCAGCAGCTTGGCCCTCACTAACACTGAAGCTTTCTTT

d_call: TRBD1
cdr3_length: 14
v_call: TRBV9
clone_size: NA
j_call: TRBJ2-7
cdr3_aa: CASTPGTGGYEQYF
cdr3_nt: TGTGCCAGCACCCCCGGGACAGGGGGATACGAGCAGTACTTC

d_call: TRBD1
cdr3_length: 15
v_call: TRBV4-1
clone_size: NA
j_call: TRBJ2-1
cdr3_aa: CASSPMGQMYNEQFF
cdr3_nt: TGCGCCAGCAGCCCAATGGGACAGATGTACAATGAGCAGTTCTTC

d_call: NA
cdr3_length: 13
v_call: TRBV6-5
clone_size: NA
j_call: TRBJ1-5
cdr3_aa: CATGPTGTTPQHF
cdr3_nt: TGTGCCACCGGCCCTACAGGGACGACGCCCCAGCATTTT

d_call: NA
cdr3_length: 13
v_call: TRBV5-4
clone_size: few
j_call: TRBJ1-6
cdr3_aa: CASSRNTDSPLHF
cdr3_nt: TGTGCCAGCAGCCGGAACACAGATTCACCCCTCCACTTT

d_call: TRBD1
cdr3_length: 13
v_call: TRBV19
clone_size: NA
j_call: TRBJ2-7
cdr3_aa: CASSRDRSYEQYF
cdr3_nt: TGTGCCAGTAGTAGGGACAGGAGCTACGAGCAGTACTTC

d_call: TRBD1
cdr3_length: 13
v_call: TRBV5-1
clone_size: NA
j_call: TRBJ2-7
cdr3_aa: CASGQAGVYEQYF
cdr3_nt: TGCGCCAGCGGACAGGCAGGGGTCTACGAGCAGTACTTC

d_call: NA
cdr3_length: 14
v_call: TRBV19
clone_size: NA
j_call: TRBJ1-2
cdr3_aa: CASSLQGFDYGYTF
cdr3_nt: TGTGCCAGTAGCTTACAGGGATTCGACTATGGCTACACCTTC

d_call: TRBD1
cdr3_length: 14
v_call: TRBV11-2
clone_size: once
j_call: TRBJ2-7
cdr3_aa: CASSEGQGVYEQYF
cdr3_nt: TGTGCCAGCAGCGAGGGACAGGGGGTATACGAGCAGTACTTC

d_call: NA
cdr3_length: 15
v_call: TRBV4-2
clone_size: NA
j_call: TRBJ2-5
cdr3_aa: CASSQELITRETQYF
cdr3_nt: TGTGCCAGCAGCCAAGAGCTTATTACTAGGGAGACCCAGTACTTC

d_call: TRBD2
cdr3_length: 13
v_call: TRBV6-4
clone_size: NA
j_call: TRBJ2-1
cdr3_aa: CASSDRGDSEQFF
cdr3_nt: TGTGCCAGCAGTGACCGGGGGGACTCCGAGCAGTTCTTC

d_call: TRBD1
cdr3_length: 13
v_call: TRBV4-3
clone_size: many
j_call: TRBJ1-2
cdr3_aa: CASSTRQGDGYTF
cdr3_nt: TGCGCCAGCAGCACCCGACAGGGCGATGGCTACACCTTC

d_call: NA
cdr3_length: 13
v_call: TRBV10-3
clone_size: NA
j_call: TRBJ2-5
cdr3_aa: CAISEFQEETQYF
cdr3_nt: TGTGCCATCAGTGAGTTCCAGGAAGAGACCCAGTACTTC

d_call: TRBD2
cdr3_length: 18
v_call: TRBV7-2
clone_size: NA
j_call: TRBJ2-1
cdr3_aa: CASSLAPIAGPRYNEQFF
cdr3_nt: TGTGCCAGCAGCTTAGCGCCTATAGCGGGTCCACGTTACAATGAGCAGTTCTTC

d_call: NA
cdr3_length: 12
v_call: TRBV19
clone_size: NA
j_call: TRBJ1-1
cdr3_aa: CASSIGFTEAFF
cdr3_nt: TGTGCCAGTAGTATTGGCTTTACTGAAGCTTTCTTT

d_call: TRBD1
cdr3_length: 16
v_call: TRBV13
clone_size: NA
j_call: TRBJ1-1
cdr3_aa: CASRSRGQAFLAEAFF
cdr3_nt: TGTGCCAGCAGATCCAGGGGGCAGGCCTTTTTGGCTGAAGCTTTCTTT

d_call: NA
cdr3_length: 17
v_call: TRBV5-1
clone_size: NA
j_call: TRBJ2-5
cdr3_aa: CASSLVRAISSLETQYF
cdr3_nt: TGCGCCAGCAGCTTGGTCAGGGCGATCTCCTCTCTGGAGACCCAGTACTTC

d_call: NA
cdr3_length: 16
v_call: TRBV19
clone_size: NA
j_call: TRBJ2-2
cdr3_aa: CASRLAEGMWTGELFF
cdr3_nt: TGTGCCAGTCGGTTGGCGGAAGGCATGTGGACCGGGGAGCTGTTTTTT

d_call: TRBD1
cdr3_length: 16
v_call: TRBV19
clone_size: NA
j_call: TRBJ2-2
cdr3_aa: CASSPRTGGYDGELFF
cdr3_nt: TGTGCCAGTAGCCCACGGACAGGGGGTTACGACGGGGAGCTGTTTTTT

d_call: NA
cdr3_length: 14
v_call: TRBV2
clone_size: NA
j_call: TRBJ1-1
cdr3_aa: CASGGEGSSTEAFF
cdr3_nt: TGTGCCAGCGGGGGGGAGGGATCGTCCACTGAAGCTTTCTTT

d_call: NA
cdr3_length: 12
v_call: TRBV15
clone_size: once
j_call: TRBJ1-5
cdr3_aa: CATSMERQPQHF
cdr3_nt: TGTGCCACCAGCATGGAGCGGCAGCCCCAGCATTTT

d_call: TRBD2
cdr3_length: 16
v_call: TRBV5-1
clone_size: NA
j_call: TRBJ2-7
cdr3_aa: CASSWGLALGGTEQYF
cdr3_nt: TGCGCCAGCAGCTGGGGACTAGCCCTCGGAGGGACCGAGCAGTACTTC